This TCR beta chain was found in a study (dated by TCRdb to the mid-2010s). For CDR1 and CDR2, the germline V gene lists SGHTA and FQGNSA. Germline trimming: 6 bases from V, 4 bases from J; junction bases outside gene matches: 3. The CDR3 has 12 amino acids, counting the end cysteine and phenylalanine. Only the CDR3 DNA stays, 36 bases, in frame from base 1. This clonotype was counted at least ten times. What this receptor recognizes is not known. Nothing much larger sits one base from this clone, and base qualities are not available. The library was built by means of RT-PCR. TCRdb shows the sequencer as Illumina MiSeq. Through fastp at Q25 and MiXCR, TCRdb rebuilt clones from the public reads, retaining in-frame beta chains. All rows with the same CDR3 protein become a single entry with the most common DNA and genes. The sample table records about 680,000 distinct CDR3 sequences; 13% to 15% of these occur just once. The ten largest clones take up roughly 4% of the sample.

The TCR originated in a female donor in good health, serving as a healthy control. Sequenced: memory CD4+ T cells from blood. The sequence links TRBV7-2 to TRBJ2-7; 7 bases in between match TRBD1. The encoded CDR3 is CASRKQGYEQYF. The nucleotide sequence is given as TGTGCCAGCAGGAAACAGGGGTACGAGCAGTACTTC.